The 14 T cell receptor beta chains below come from one sample, sequenced in a study of cytomegalovirus exposure and HLA in healthy donors. Both 60 Vbeta primers and 13 Jbeta primers went into the PCR. Produced via immunoSEQ multiplex PCR; TCRdb's table is partial and in-frame only. Found here are fewer than 80,000 clones, around 67% of them singletons; the top ten hold under 7.5%. Sequences were obtained from PBMCs. Source of these receptors: a woman between 45 and 65 years old in good health and CMV-seropositive.

The J gene is TRBJ2-2, the V gene TRBV2; D unclear. Trimming cost V 9 bases and J 1 base, with 12 bases left between them. Germline V gene sequence: CDR1 SNHLY, CDR2 FYNNEI. The CDR3 contains 14 residues. The CDR3 here is CASSIPRNTGELFF. The CDR3 nucleotides are TGTGCCAGTAGCATTCCTAGGAACACCGGGGAGCTGTTTTTT.

The table lists this clone with a few counts. The gene calls are TRBV30 and TRBJ2-5; TRBD2 agrees at 9 bases. This CDR3 region has 16 residues. The ends lost 8 bases at V and 0 bases at J; junction bases unmatched: 13. Germline CDR1 is GTSNPN and CDR2 is SVGIG (reference sequence). The CDR3 loop reads CAGQEAGGPYQETQYF. The CDR3 DNA is TGTGCCGGCCAAGAGGCGGGGGGGCCCTACCAAGAGACCCAGTACTTC.

This clone was detected a few times. The J gene is TRBJ1-2, the V gene TRBV5-4, with D uncertain. There are 12 residues in the CDR3. Trimming left V 4 bases short and J 8 bases short, with 12 bases between. CDR1 and CDR2 (germline): SGHNT, YYREEE (reference sequence). DNA for the CDR3: TGTGCCAGCAGCCCCCGAGCAACCGGCTACACCTTC. Its translation: CASSPRATGYTF.

The chain carries TRBV6-1 and TRBJ2-6; D ambiguous. V was cut by 2 bases and J by 2 bases, with 7 bases left in between. The CDR3 contains 15 residues. Looked up from germline, CDR1 is MNHNS and CDR2 is SASEGT. The chain's CDR3 is CASSEWPPGANVLTF. The DNA for the CDR3 is TGTGCCAGCAGTGAATGGCCCCCTGGGGCCAACGTCCTGACTTTC.

This rearrangement joins TRBV19 to TRBJ1-4; unclear D gene. Trimming took off 6 bases at V and 6 bases at J, with 5 bases between the two ends. CDR3 size: 11 residues. Germline V gives CDR1 LNHDA, CDR2 SQIVND (reference sequence). The CDR3: CASRFYEKLFF. CDR3 in DNA: TGTGCCAGTAGATTCTATGAAAAACTGTTTTTT.

The rearrangement links TRBV6-4 to TRBJ2-1; 13 nucleotides match TRBD2. The CDR3 is 15 residues long. Looked up from germline, CDR1 is MRHNA and CDR2 is SNTAGT. The ends lost 4 bases at V and 8 bases at J; junction bases unmatched: 5. The CDR3 nucleotides are TGTGCCAGCAGTGGAGGGACTAGCGGGGTCGATGAGCAGTTCTTC. Protein sequence: CASSGGTSGVDEQFF.

The gene calls are TRBV5-5 and TRBJ1-2, with D possibly being TRBD1 (5 bases). V was clipped by 1 base and J by 4 bases, with 11 bases between them. The germline CDR1 and CDR2 sequences are SGHKS and YYEKEE (reference sequence). The CDR3 consists of 14 residues. The CDR3: CASSLTGDVYGYTF. In DNA form, the CDR3 reads TGTGCCAGCAGCTTGACGGGGGATGTCTATGGCTACACCTTC.

This clone showed up just a few times. The gene calls are TRBV6-1 and TRBJ2-7; D not certain. The germline gives CDR1 MNHNS, CDR2 SASEGT. CDR3 length equals 13 residues. The V and J ends lost 2 bases and 5 bases respectively, with 10 bases between them. CDR3 DNA: TGTGCCAGCAGTGAACCGGGTCGGGACGAGCAGTACTTC. Translation: CASSEPGRDEQYF.

This clone was seen more than once but under ten times. This chain links TRBV10-3 with TRBJ2-7; 10 nucleotides agree with TRBD2. The CDR3 covers 15 residues. Trimming cost V 5 bases and J 4 bases; bases outside gene matches: 8. Germline CDR1 reads ENHRY; CDR2 reads SYGVKD. This CDR3 is CAISNELAGDYEQYF. In DNA form, the CDR3 reads TGTGCCATCAGTAACGAGCTAGCGGGGGATTACGAGCAGTACTTC.

This clone has a handful of counts. V usage is TRBV19 and J usage is TRBJ1-1, with TRBD1 matching 9 bases. CDR1 is LNHDA, CDR2 SQIVND, per germline (reference sequence). This CDR3 has 14 residues. V was clipped by 6 bases and J by 0 bases; unmatched bases: 2. DNA for the CDR3: TGTGCCAGTAGGACAGGGGGGGTGAACACTGAAGCTTTCTTT. It encodes CASRTGGVNTEAFF.

V and J are TRBV9 and TRBJ1-1; D not certain. V lost 0 bases and J lost 2, with 5 bases in between. The CDR3 runs to 13 residues. Germline CDR1 reads SGDLS; CDR2 reads YYNGEE. CDR3 in DNA: TGTGCCAGCAGCGTAGACTTTAACACTGAAGCTTTCTTT. Residues: CASSVDFNTEAFF.

There are a few counts of this clone. The rearrangement uses TRBV19 and TRBJ1-1; 10 bases agree with TRBD1. Germline trimming cut 5 bases from V and 6 bases from J; bases unmatched to any gene: 6. Germline V CDR1 and CDR2: LNHDA, SQIVND (reference sequence). The CDR3 contains 14 residues. The CDR3 DNA sequence: TGTGCCAGTAGTCCCCGACAGGGGGCTGCTGAAGCTTTCTTT. It yields the protein CASSPRQGAAEAFF.

This clone was picked up a small number of times. This chain uses TRBV6-5 with TRBJ1-2; 7 bases match TRBD1. CDR1 and CDR2 from the germline V gene are MNHEY and SVGAGI. This CDR3 contains 16 residues. The V and J ends lost 4 bases and 0 bases, in that order; junction bases with no gene match: 8. Written as DNA, the CDR3 is TGTGCCAGCAGTTGGACAGGCCTGGAGGCTAACTATGGCTACACCTTC. It encodes CASSWTGLEANYGYTF.

This clone has more than one count but fewer than ten. The rearrangement uses TRBV7-3 and TRBJ2-5, with 15 bases that match TRBD2. The V gene end was trimmed by 5 bases and the J gene end by 5 bases; junction bases not matched to a gene: 6. Germline CDR1 and CDR2: SGHTA and FQGTGA. The CDR3 sequence is 16 residues long. The CDR3 bases are TGTGCCAGCAGCCCTGGACTAGCGGGGGGGTGGGAGACCCAGTACTTC. As protein: CASSPGLAGGWETQYF.